This TCR beta chain was profiled in a study of cytomegalovirus exposure and HLA in healthy donors. Study findings and constraints: TCR sequences were mostly rare, though some public TCRs occurred in many donors.

The germline CDR1 and CDR2 sequences are SGHAT and FQNNGV. The CDR3 is made up of 20 amino acids. V trimming: 0 bases; J trimming: 0 bases; junction bases outside the gene matches: 12. With regard to this clone: Its specificity is not known.

With 60 Vbeta and 13 Jbeta primers, the PCR was carried out. In the original analysis: Roughly 11 million shared chains were among around 78 million unique TCR beta chains counted in a later analysis. Only in-frame clones appear in the TCRdb table, and some are missing; sequencing was by immunoSEQ multiplex PCR. V, J and clone size were drawn from that table, and D and trimming were deduced from the DNA. The table lists 150,000 to 200,000 clones, about 88% of them singletons. This sequence originates from a girl less than two years old in good health and CMV-seronegative. Sequencing used PBMCs. J is TRBJ2-1 and V is TRBV11-2; 9 bases align to TRBD2. CDR3 coding DNA: TGTGCCAGCAGCTTAGATGTCGGGCTAGCGGGGAGTAGCTCCTACAATGAGCAGTTCTTC. Translating it yields CASSLDVGLAGSSSYNEQFF.